Listed below are T cell receptor beta chains from one sample, sequenced in a study of OX40 agonist ivuxolimab in advanced cancers. Produced via immunoSEQ multiplex PCR; TCRdb's table is partial and in-frame only. In the table there are approximately 55,000 clones, approximately 86% of which are singletons. The sequencing used CD4+ or CD8+ T cells sorted from blood, collected in a trial of the OX40 agonist ivuxolimab. The receptors shown here come from an adult with an advanced solid tumor such as melanoma, head and neck, liver or kidney cancer. CDR3s include the opening cysteine and the closing phenylalanine or tryptophan. The order of the fields is clone size, D gene, V gene, J gene, CDR3 DNA, CDR3 protein. The D gene is left open where the match is weak. Expanded clones are given a class, and other clones once, few, many or no size at all.

clone size: once; D gene: .; V gene: TRBV2; J gene: TRBJ2-7; CDR3 DNA: TGTGCCAGTAACGGGGGGGACAGGTTCTCCTACGAGCAGTACTTC; CDR3 protein: CASNGGDRFSYEQYF
clone size: .; D gene: .; V gene: TRBV6-1; J gene: TRBJ1-1; CDR3 DNA: TGTGCCATCAGTGAGCCGTCTGGTCGGACAGCCAACACTGAAGCTTTCTTT; CDR3 protein: CAISEPSGRTANTEAFF
clone size: .; D gene: TRBD2; V gene: TRBV6-4; J gene: TRBJ2-2; CDR3 DNA: TGTGCCAGCAGTAGGTCTAGCGGGAGGAGTACCGGGGAGCTGTTTTTT; CDR3 protein: CASSRSSGRSTGELFF
clone size: .; D gene: .; V gene: TRBV28; J gene: TRBJ1-1; CDR3 DNA: TGTGCCAGCAGTTTCGTCGGGCCCACTGAAGCTTTCTTT; CDR3 protein: CASSFVGPTEAFF
clone size: .; D gene: TRBD2; V gene: TRBV28; J gene: TRBJ2-1; CDR3 DNA: TGTGCCAGCAGCCCTAGCGGGAGGGCGATGTTCTTC; CDR3 protein: CASSPSGRAMFF
clone size: .; D gene: .; V gene: TRBV5-1; J gene: TRBJ1-1; CDR3 DNA: TGCGCCAGCAGCTTGTTGAGGATTGCGGGCAACACTGAAGCTTTCTTT; CDR3 protein: CASSLLRIAGNTEAFF
clone size: .; D gene: .; V gene: TRBV28; J gene: TRBJ1-2; CDR3 DNA: TGTGCCAGCAGCCTCGGTGGTGGGGGCTCGACCTATGGCTACACCTTC; CDR3 protein: CASSLGGGGSTYGYTF
clone size: .; D gene: TRBD1; V gene: TRBV19; J gene: TRBJ2-6; CDR3 DNA: TGTGCCAGTAGTCTCAACACAGGGGACTCTGGGGCCAACGTCCTGACTTTC; CDR3 protein: CASSLNTGDSGANVLTF
clone size: .; D gene: .; V gene: TRBV9; J gene: TRBJ2-5; CDR3 DNA: TGTGCCAGCAGCGCGCCGGGGCGGGGTGAGACCCAGTACTTC; CDR3 protein: CASSAPGRGETQYF
clone size: .; D gene: TRBD1; V gene: TRBV28; J gene: TRBJ2-7; CDR3 DNA: TGTGCCAGCAGTTTGGACAGGGGGCAGTCGCGGTACGAGCAGTACTTC; CDR3 protein: CASSLDRGQSRYEQYF
clone size: .; D gene: .; V gene: TRBV7-3; J gene: TRBJ2-6; CDR3 DNA: TGTGCCAGCAGCTTAGCCGGGGCAGCCTCTGGGGCCAACGTCCTGACTTTC; CDR3 protein: CASSLAGAASGANVLTF
clone size: .; D gene: .; V gene: TRBV29-1; J gene: TRBJ2-1; CDR3 DNA: TGCAGCGTTGCCCTTCGGAGCTCCTACAATGAGCAGTTCTTC; CDR3 protein: CSVALRSSYNEQFF
clone size: .; D gene: .; V gene: TRBV6-1; J gene: TRBJ1-1; CDR3 DNA: TGTGCCAGCAGATTGAACACTGAAGCTTTCTTT; CDR3 protein: CASRLNTEAFF
clone size: .; D gene: TRBD2; V gene: TRBV4-2; J gene: TRBJ2-2; CDR3 DNA: TGTGCCAGCAGCCAGGACCGTCTAGCGGGCCGGGAGCTGTTTTTT; CDR3 protein: CASSQDRLAGRELFF
clone size: .; D gene: TRBD2; V gene: TRBV7-8; J gene: TRBJ2-1; CDR3 DNA: TGTGCCAGCAGCCCATGGACTAGCGGGAGTAATGAGCAGTTCTTC; CDR3 protein: CASSPWTSGSNEQFF
clone size: once; D gene: .; V gene: TRBV7-6; J gene: TRBJ2-3; CDR3 DNA: TGTGCCAGCAGCTTACGGCGGGGCAGTCCAGATACGCAGTATTTT; CDR3 protein: CASSLRRGSPDTQYF
clone size: .; D gene: .; V gene: TRBV6-6; J gene: TRBJ1-2; CDR3 DNA: TGTGCCAGCAGTTCCTACTCCTTTGGGCAAGGCTACACCTTC; CDR3 protein: CASSSYSFGQGYTF
clone size: .; D gene: TRBD1; V gene: TRBV29-1; J gene: TRBJ1-2; CDR3 DNA: TGCAGCTTCAGGGGGGAGGAGGGTGGCTACACCTTC; CDR3 protein: CSFRGEEGGYTF
clone size: .; D gene: .; V gene: TRBV28; J gene: TRBJ2-1; CDR3 DNA: TGTGCCAGCAGTTTCATAGTGGGCTCCTACAATGAGCAGTTCTTC; CDR3 protein: CASSFIVGSYNEQFF
clone size: .; D gene: TRBD1; V gene: TRBV7-9; J gene: TRBJ2-3; CDR3 DNA: TGTGCCAGCAGCCAAGTAGGGACAGGGTATGAAGATACGCAGTATTTT; CDR3 protein: CASSQVGTGYEDTQYF
clone size: .; D gene: TRBD2; V gene: TRBV6-4; J gene: TRBJ2-3; CDR3 DNA: TGTGCCAGCAGTGACCCCGTCCTAGCGGGAGGCGCCGCTACGCAGTATTTT; CDR3 protein: CASSDPVLAGGAATQYF
clone size: few; D gene: .; V gene: TRBV7-9; J gene: TRBJ1-2; CDR3 DNA: TGTGCCAGCAGCTTACAGGGCTGGGGCTACACCTTC; CDR3 protein: CASSLQGWGYTF
clone size: .; D gene: TRBD1; V gene: TRBV30; J gene: TRBJ1-2; CDR3 DNA: TGTGCCTGGAGTCGACAGGGGAACTATGGCTACACCTTC; CDR3 protein: CAWSRQGNYGYTF
clone size: .; D gene: TRBD2; V gene: TRBV5-1; J gene: TRBJ2-7; CDR3 DNA: TGCGCCAGCAGCTCCGGGACTAACTACGAGCAGTACTTC; CDR3 protein: CASSSGTNYEQYF
clone size: .; D gene: TRBD1; V gene: TRBV2; J gene: TRBJ1-2; CDR3 DNA: TGTGCCAGCAGTGAAAACAGGGGGCGAAACTATGGCTACACCTTC; CDR3 protein: CASSENRGRNYGYTF
clone size: .; D gene: TRBD1; V gene: TRBV6-1; J gene: TRBJ2-7; CDR3 DNA: TGTGCCAGCAGTCCCTGGACAGGGGGGCCAATCGAGCAGTACTTC; CDR3 protein: CASSPWTGGPIEQYF
clone size: .; D gene: .; V gene: TRBV2; J gene: TRBJ2-7; CDR3 DNA: TGTGCCACTAGAGAGGGGTACGGGATTTACGAGCAGTACTTC; CDR3 protein: CATREGYGIYEQYF
clone size: few; D gene: .; V gene: TRBV29-1; J gene: TRBJ1-2; CDR3 DNA: TGCAGCGTTGGCAGGGCGGATGGCTACACCTTC; CDR3 protein: CSVGRADGYTF
clone size: once; D gene: .; V gene: TRBV16; J gene: TRBJ2-7; CDR3 DNA: TGTGCCAGCAGCCAATCGCCGGGTTCCTACGAGCAGTACTTC; CDR3 protein: CASSQSPGSYEQYF
clone size: .; D gene: TRBD1; V gene: TRBV28; J gene: TRBJ1-2; CDR3 DNA: TGTGCCAGCAGTTTCCGGGACAGGCACAACTATGGCTACACCTTC; CDR3 protein: CASSFRDRHNYGYTF
clone size: .; D gene: TRBD2; V gene: TRBV18; J gene: TRBJ2-5; CDR3 DNA: TGTGCCAGCTCACCACTAGCGGGAGGAGAGACCCAGTACTTC; CDR3 protein: CASSPLAGGETQYF
clone size: .; D gene: .; V gene: TRBV27; J gene: TRBJ2-1; CDR3 DNA: TGTGCCAGCAGTCTCCGGGACTTCTCCTACAATGAGCAGTTCTTC; CDR3 protein: CASSLRDFSYNEQFF
clone size: many; D gene: .; V gene: TRBV28; J gene: TRBJ1-2; CDR3 DNA: TGTGCCAGCAGCGCTACCCCAACCGGGGGCTACACCTTC; CDR3 protein: CASSATPTGGYTF
clone size: once; D gene: .; V gene: TRBV7-9; J gene: TRBJ2-2; CDR3 DNA: TGTGCCAGCAGCCCCCGACAGAACACCGGGGAGCTGTTTTTT; CDR3 protein: CASSPRQNTGELFF
clone size: .; D gene: .; V gene: TRBV2; J gene: TRBJ1-6; CDR3 DNA: TGTGCCATCAAATATCAGGGGTCGAGCTCCTATAATTCACCCCTCCACTTT; CDR3 protein: CAIKYQGSSSYNSPLHF
clone size: .; D gene: .; V gene: TRBV6-1; J gene: TRBJ2-7; CDR3 DNA: TGTGCCAGCAGTGAATTTGGGGGCGCGGACGAGCAGTACTTC; CDR3 protein: CASSEFGGADEQYF
clone size: .; D gene: .; V gene: TRBV5-6; J gene: TRBJ2-1; CDR3 DNA: TGTGCCAGCAGCTTAGAGTCAACTTACAATGAGCAGTTCTTC; CDR3 protein: CASSLESTYNEQFF
clone size: .; D gene: .; V gene: TRBV19; J gene: TRBJ2-2; CDR3 DNA: TGTGCCAGTAGTCGGGGAGGATGGACCGGGGAGCTGTTTTTT; CDR3 protein: CASSRGGWTGELFF
clone size: .; D gene: .; V gene: TRBV29-1; J gene: TRBJ2-3; CDR3 DNA: TGCAGCGTTGAAACTGGCACAGATACGCAGTATTTT; CDR3 protein: CSVETGTDTQYF
clone size: few; D gene: TRBD1; V gene: TRBV2; J gene: TRBJ1-5; CDR3 DNA: TGTGCCAGCAGTAGGACAGGGGGTGGTCAGCCCCAGCATTTT; CDR3 protein: CASSRTGGGQPQHF
clone size: .; D gene: .; V gene: TRBV28; J gene: TRBJ2-7; CDR3 DNA: TGTGCCAGCAGAAGAATGGTGGGGGCGCCGGACGAGCAGTACTTC; CDR3 protein: CASRRMVGAPDEQYF
clone size: .; D gene: .; V gene: TRBV11-2; J gene: TRBJ1-5; CDR3 DNA: TGTGCCAGCAGTCAAAACCATTATAGCAATCAGCCCCAGCATTTT; CDR3 protein: CASSQNHYSNQPQHF
clone size: .; D gene: .; V gene: TRBV30; J gene: TRBJ1-5; CDR3 DNA: TGTGCCTGGAGTATCGAGAACAATCAGCCCCAGCATTTT; CDR3 protein: CAWSIENNQPQHF
clone size: .; D gene: .; V gene: TRBV6-1; J gene: TRBJ2-7; CDR3 DNA: TGTGCCAGCAGTGAGGGGCGGCAAAGCCGTAGCGAGCAGTACTTC; CDR3 protein: CASSEGRQSRSEQYF
clone size: .; D gene: .; V gene: TRBV30; J gene: TRBJ1-6; CDR3 DNA: TGTGCCTGGAGTGTAGGGAACGTTAATTCACCCCTCCACTTT; CDR3 protein: CAWSVGNVNSPLHF
clone size: few; D gene: .; V gene: TRBV16; J gene: TRBJ2-2; CDR3 DNA: TGTGCCACCTCGAGGCGAGACACCGGGGAGCTGTTTTTT; CDR3 protein: CATSRRDTGELFF
clone size: .; D gene: .; V gene: TRBV28; J gene: TRBJ2-4; CDR3 DNA: TGTGCCAGCAGTTCACGGGACTCAGGAGCCAAAAACATTCAGTACTTC; CDR3 protein: CASSSRDSGAKNIQYF
clone size: few; D gene: TRBD2; V gene: TRBV6-4; J gene: TRBJ2-1; CDR3 DNA: TGTGCCAGCAGTGACCATATAGCGGGAGGCTACAATGAGCAGTTCTTC; CDR3 protein: CASSDHIAGGYNEQFF
clone size: .; D gene: .; V gene: TRBV18; J gene: TRBJ2-3; CDR3 DNA: TGTGCCAGCTCACCGGCCCTCACAGATACGCAGTATTTT; CDR3 protein: CASSPALTDTQYF
clone size: .; D gene: .; V gene: TRBV5-1; J gene: TRBJ1-1; CDR3 DNA: TGCGCCAGCCGCCCTCGAACGGGTCAGGGGAGAAACACTGAAGCTTTCTTT; CDR3 protein: CASRPRTGQGRNTEAFF
clone size: few; D gene: .; V gene: TRBV6-6; J gene: TRBJ1-5; CDR3 DNA: TGTGCCAGCAGTCCCGACATTAGCAATCAGCCCCAGCATTTT; CDR3 protein: CASSPDISNQPQHF
clone size: .; D gene: TRBD1; V gene: TRBV28; J gene: TRBJ1-4; CDR3 DNA: TGTGCCAGCAGTTTATACGGGACAGGGAATGAAAAACTGTTTTTT; CDR3 protein: CASSLYGTGNEKLFF
clone size: .; D gene: .; V gene: TRBV19; J gene: TRBJ2-3; CDR3 DNA: TGTGCCAGCAGAAAGGGGGGTGATACGCAGTATTTT; CDR3 protein: CASRKGGDTQYF
clone size: .; D gene: TRBD1; V gene: TRBV6-6; J gene: TRBJ2-7; CDR3 DNA: TGTGCCAGCAGTTTCCGGACAGGTACCTACGAGCAGTACTTC; CDR3 protein: CASSFRTGTYEQYF
clone size: .; D gene: .; V gene: TRBV13; J gene: TRBJ1-4; CDR3 DNA: TGTGCCAGCAGCCGGTGGGGGTCCGATGAAAAACTGTTTTTT; CDR3 protein: CASSRWGSDEKLFF
clone size: .; D gene: .; V gene: TRBV7-9; J gene: TRBJ1-6; CDR3 DNA: TGTGCCAGCAGTCCTGGCGGGTCACCCCTCCACTTT; CDR3 protein: CASSPGGSPLHF
clone size: .; D gene: .; V gene: TRBV30; J gene: TRBJ1-5; CDR3 DNA: TGTGCCTGGAGCGTGGGGACTATAGGCAATCAGCCCCAGCATTTT; CDR3 protein: CAWSVGTIGNQPQHF
clone size: .; D gene: TRBD2; V gene: TRBV19; J gene: TRBJ2-1; CDR3 DNA: TGTGCCAGTAGGCACAGCACCGGGACTAGCGGGAACAATGAGCAGTTCTTC; CDR3 protein: CASRHSTGTSGNNEQFF
clone size: .; D gene: .; V gene: TRBV2; J gene: TRBJ2-2; CDR3 DNA: TGTGCCAGCAATCTGGGGGACACCCCGGCCGGGGAGCTGTTTTTT; CDR3 protein: CASNLGDTPAGELFF